Shown below are 20 T cell receptor beta chains from a single sample sequenced in a study of cytomegalovirus exposure and HLA in healthy donors. The PCR made use of 60 Vbeta and 13 Jbeta primers. TCRdb keeps only in-frame clones here, not all; method: immunoSEQ multiplex PCR. The sample consists of 110,000 to 150,000 clones, about 75% of them appearing once. The material sequenced was PBMCs. These receptors originate from a man between 25 and 39 years old in good health and CMV-seronegative.

This clone has only one observation. The rearrangement links TRBV5-4 to TRBJ2-1, with TRBD2 as a possible D gene (6 bases). The CDR3 is made up of 16 amino acids. Trimming shortened V by 3 bases and J by 4 bases, and 17 bases separated the two germline ends. Looked up from germline, CDR1 is SGHNT and CDR2 is YYREEE (reference sequence). The CDR3 reads CASSSPLAQTYNEQFF. In DNA form, the CDR3 reads TGTGCCAGCAGCTCCCCCCTAGCGCAGACATACAATGAGCAGTTCTTC.

The rearrangement joins TRBV27 to TRBJ1-1; D may be TRBD1 (5 bases). The V gene's germline CDR1 is MNHEY and CDR2 SMNVEV (reference sequence). CDR3 length equals 15 residues. V was pared by 5 bases and J by 2 bases, with 15 bases between. Written as DNA, the CDR3 is TGTGCCAGCAGTCCCCGACAGCGTCTTAACACTGAAGCTTTCTTT. Protein product: CASSPRQRLNTEAFF.

The CDR3 protein is CASSDRQGAGNQPQHF. CDR3 DNA sequence: TGTGCCAGCTCAGATAGACAGGGGGCCGGCAATCAGCCCCAGCATTTT. This chain uses TRBV18 with TRBJ1-5; 10 nucleotides agree with TRBD1. Germline V gene lookup returns CDR1 KGHSH and CDR2 LQKENI. CDR3 length equals 16 residues. Trimming at V came to 5 bases and at J to 2 bases, leaving 6 bases not matched to a gene.

The count of this clone is one. CDR3: CASIRPGHPYEQYF. The CDR3 DNA reads TGTGCCAGCATACGCCCGGGACATCCCTACGAGCAGTACTTC. The chain is built from TRBV7-2 and TRBJ2-5; tentatively, D is TRBD1 (6 bases). The J call is doubtful: the DNA matches TRBJ2-7 better. The germline CDR1 and CDR2 sequences are SGHTA and FQGNSA. CDR3 length: 14 amino acids.

J is TRBJ2-2 and V is TRBV9; D is ambiguous. The CDR3 is 12 amino acids. Trimming stripped 1 base from V and 6 bases from J, with 4 bases between. Germline-derived CDR1 and CDR2 are SGDLS and YYNGEE. The CDR3 sequence is CASSVRPGELFF. CDR3 bases: TGTGCCAGCAGCGTACGTCCCGGGGAGCTGTTTTTT.

This clone was counted between two and nine times. This rearrangement joins TRBV4-2 to TRBJ2-3, with D tentatively TRBD2 (5 bases). The CDR3 is 15 residues long. Between the trimmed V and J ends, which lost 4 bases and 1 base, there was a span of 12 bases. CDR1 and CDR2 (germline): LGHNA, YNFKEQ. CDR3 sequence reads: CASSPLGAGTDTQYF. The CDR3 bases are TGTGCCAGCAGCCCGTTAGGAGCGGGCACAGATACGCAGTATTTT.

Turning to this clone: The sample holds other DNA sequences that translate to the same CDR3. The chain employs TRBV28 and TRBJ1-3; possible D gene TRBD1, 6 bases. V was cut by 5 bases and J by 0 bases, with 14 bases left in between. Per the germline V gene, CDR1 is MDHEN and CDR2 is SYDVKM. The CDR3 contains 16 residues. CDR3 sequence reads: CASSPSPGASGNTIYF. CDR3 in DNA: TGTGCCAGCAGTCCCAGTCCAGGGGCCTCTGGAAACACCATATATTTT.

J is TRBJ2-7 and V is TRBV10-2; 10 positions match TRBD1. The V gene's germline CDR1 is WSHSY and CDR2 SAAADI. V shed 6 bases, J shed 6 bases, and the junction held 5 bases outside the gene matches. This CDR3 contains 13 residues. The DNA for the CDR3 is TGCGCCAGCAGCGAGACAGGGGGCAGCGAGCAGTACTTC. Its translation is CASSETGGSEQYF.

The chain uses TRBV19 and TRBJ1-5; 7 bases line up with TRBD1. The J segment lost 0 bases and the V segment lost 6 bases, leaving 5 bases of the junction unmatched. Germline V CDR1 and CDR2: LNHDA, SQIVND (reference sequence). This CDR3 comprises 15 residues. CDR3 coding DNA: TGTGCCAGTAGGGACAGGACTTATAGCAATCAGCCCCAGCATTTT. Translated, it gives CASRDRTYSNQPQHF.

This clone showed up many times. This chain uses TRBV28 with TRBJ2-7, with D perhaps matching TRBD2 (6 bases). Germline CDR1 MDHEN, CDR2 SYDVKM. Trimming left V 8 bases short and J 2 bases short, with 19 bases between. The CDR3 has 15 amino acids. The CDR3 reads CASPPSGGIAYEQYF. CDR3 sequence (DNA): TGTGCCAGCCCACCCTCGGGCGGGATTGCCTACGAGCAGTACTTC.

This chain joins TRBV30 and TRBJ1-6; D may be TRBD1 (6 bases). Germline CDR1 GTSNPN, CDR2 SVGIG (reference sequence). CDR3 length: 14 residues. Trimming stripped 4 bases from V and 9 bases from J, with 16 bases between. DNA of the CDR3: TGTGCCTGGACGATAGGGGGTAAGGGTTCACCCCTCCACTTT. As protein: CAWTIGGKGSPLHF.

This clone has just a few counts. The chain employs TRBV7-8 and TRBJ2-7; D is undetermined. The V end was cut by 1 base, the J end by 5 bases, with 9 bases between. The CDR3 has 13 amino acids. The V gene's germline CDR1 is SGHVS and CDR2 FQNEAQ. The DNA of the CDR3 is TGTGCCAGCAGCTTAGTCAGTATCAACGAGCAGTACTTC. Residues: CASSLVSINEQYF.

This rearrangement joins TRBV28 to TRBJ2-7; TRBD2 might be the D (5 bases). CDR1 and CDR2 from the germline V gene are MDHEN and SYDVKM. The ends were cut back, 6 bases at V and 1 base at J, with 13 bases in the middle. The CDR3 sequence is 14 residues long. This chain's CDR3 is CASSHPGESYEQYF. CDR3 in DNA: TGTGCCAGCAGCCACCCCGGGGAGTCCTACGAGCAGTACTTC.

The chain couples TRBV2 to TRBJ1-6; 7 bases match TRBD1. The CDR3 is made up of 13 amino acids. Germline CDR1 and CDR2: SNHLY and FYNNEI. Germline trimming cut 8 bases from V and 6 bases from J; bases unmatched to any gene: 4. CDR3 sequence reads: CASAGQLNSPLHF. The CDR3 nucleotides are TGTGCCAGCGCGGGACAGCTTAATTCACCCCTCCACTTT. The variable domain in full, completed from reference TRBV2 and TRBJ1-6, reads EPEVTQTPSHQVTQMGQEVILRCVPISNHLYFYWYRQILGQKVEFLVSFYNNEISEKSEIFDDQFSVERPDGSNFTLKIRSTKLEDSAMYFCASAGQLNSPLHFGNGTRLTVT.

This chain connects TRBV10-2 to TRBJ2-7, with 7 nucleotides matching TRBD2. CDR3 length: 12 residues. V lost 10 bases, J lost 3 bases, and 6 bases stayed unmatched. Germline CDR1 is WSHSY and CDR2 is SAAADI. CDR3 nucleotides: TGCGCCACCTGGGGGGGAGACTACGAGCAGTACTTC. The encoded protein is CATWGGDYEQYF.

This clone came up a few times. The chain recombines TRBV11-2 with TRBJ2-7, with 8 bases lining up with TRBD2. This CDR3 contains 18 residues. Germline CDR1 is SGHAT and CDR2 is FQNNGV. The J segment lost 3 bases and the V segment lost 1 base, leaving 14 bases of the junction unmatched. CDR3 sequence (DNA): TGTGCCAGCAGCTTAGGGCCGGGGGGGGAGGGCCTCAGCTACGAGCAGTACTTC. This gives the protein CASSLGPGGEGLSYEQYF. Together with reference TRBV11-2 and TRBJ2-7, the CDR3 gives the full variable domain: EAGVAQSPRYKIIEKRQSVAFWCNPISGHATLYWYQQILGQGPKLLIQFQNNGVVDDSQLPKDRFSAERLKGVDSTLKIQPAKLEDSAVYLCASSLGPGGEGLSYEQYFGPGTRLTVT.

This clone was detected a few times. The V call is TRBV9, the J call TRBJ1-1, with TRBD1 as a possible D gene (6 bases). This CDR3 has 15 residues. Per germline, CDR1 SGDLS and CDR2 YYNGEE. V was pared by 3 bases and J by 0 bases, with 12 bases between. CDR3 residues: CASSDGTKLNTEAFF. CDR3 sequence (DNA): TGTGCCAGCAGCGATGGGACAAAGCTGAACACTGAAGCTTTCTTT.

This CDR3 is CASSLEVGLAGGNNEQFF. Written as DNA, the CDR3 is TGTGCCAGCAGCTTAGAAGTCGGACTAGCGGGGGGCAACAATGAGCAGTTCTTC. This sequence joins TRBV7-9 and TRBJ2-1, with 14 bases matching TRBD2. Trimming cost V 1 base and J 5 bases; bases outside gene matches: 7. Germline values: CDR1 SEHNR, CDR2 FQNEAQ (reference sequence). The CDR3 covers 18 residues.

The CDR3 protein is CASSFGTGGAYEQYF. The CDR3 nucleotides read TGTGCCAGCAGTTTCGGGACAGGGGGCGCCTACGAGCAGTACTTC. The chain recombines TRBV6-5 with TRBJ2-7; 12 bases map to TRBD1. This CDR3 is built from 15 residues. With V trimmed by 4 bases and J by 2 bases, 3 bases remained unmatched. Germline CDR1 reads MNHEY; CDR2 reads SVGAGI.

CDR3 amino acids: CASSDPGQGSQPQHF. In DNA form, the CDR3 reads TGTGCCAGCAGTGATCCGGGACAGGGGTCTCAGCCCCAGCATTTT. The chain combines TRBV6-1 with TRBJ1-5; TRBD1 matches 10 bases. V lost 3 bases and J lost 6; bases outside the gene matches: 5. Per germline, CDR1 MNHNS and CDR2 SASEGT. The length of the CDR3 is 15 residues.